The 8 T cell receptor beta chains in this list originate from one sample, sequenced in a study of T cell responses to AZD1222 COVID-19 vaccine (dated by TCRdb to the early 2020s). The library relied on the immunoSEQ multiplex PCR assay. Drawn from immuneACCESS, this table holds only the in-frame rearrangements with V and J called that TCRdb kept. Clones are partly lost; checked studies trace under half to an unresolved V gene and leave the rest unexplained. The sample table records roughly 100,000 clones; approximately 86% of these occur just once. 3.3% of the sample comes from the top ten. The time point label, read with the paper, signifies: about 28 days (+/-7) after the second vaccine dose. In the paper's terms, the treatment or condition label means: meningococcal conjugate vaccine given as trial control. Sequencing was performed on peripheral blood, taken 28 days after the second dose of the MenACWY control vaccine. All receptors come from an adult who received the MenACWY meningococcal vaccine as a control.

The chain combines TRBV11-2 with TRBJ1-1; 7 nucleotides match TRBD1. Germline V gene sequence: CDR1 SGHAT, CDR2 FQNNGV. V was pared by 6 bases and J by 0 bases, with 4 bases of the junction left unmatched. The CDR3 sequence is 14 residues long. CDR3 bases: TGTGCCAGCAGGGCCGGGACAGTGAACACTGAAGCTTTCTTT. Protein sequence: CASRAGTVNTEAFF.

This clone was counted only a few times. The genes are TRBV28 and TRBJ1-1; D possibly corresponds to TRBD1 (6 bases). V lost 6 bases to trimming and J lost 4 bases, with 12 bases between them. The germline CDR1 and CDR2 sequences are MDHEN and SYDVKM. The CDR3 has 13 amino acids. The CDR3 here is CASSSVRGTEAFF. The CDR3 DNA follows: TGTGCCAGCAGCTCGGTCAGGGGCACTGAAGCTTTCTTT.

This chain links TRBV3-1 (or the pseudogene TRBV3-2) with TRBJ2-1; D not resolved. Trimming shortened V by 3 bases and J by 6 bases, and 6 bases separated the two germline ends. Looked up from germline, CDR1 is LGHDT and CDR2 is YNNKEL (reference sequence). This CDR3 has 12 amino acids. The DNA for the CDR3 is TGTGCCAGCAGCCAGAGTGGCAATGAGCAGTTCTTC. Encoded protein: CASSQSGNEQFF.

About this clone itself: Germline and junction disagree at one end, which may indicate a read error. The rearrangement links TRBV19 to TRBJ2-7; possible D gene TRBD2, 6 bases. Germline V gene lookup returns CDR1 LNHDA and CDR2 SQIVND (reference sequence). The CDR3 runs 15 residues. DNA for the CDR3: TGTGCCAGTAGTACCCAACTGGAGGGGTTCTACAAGCAGTACTTC. Protein: CASSTQLEGFYKQYF.

This chain links TRBV9 with TRBJ2-7; no reliable D call. Germline V gene data show CDR1 as SGDLS and CDR2 as YYNGEE. Deletions cut 4 bases from V and 0 bases from J, with 11 bases between. CDR3 length: 14 residues. The DNA of the CDR3 is TGTGCCAGCAGCCCTTACCGGGCCTCCTACGAGCAGTACTTC. Translated, it gives CASSPYRASYEQYF.

J is TRBJ2-5 and V is TRBV29-1; 9 positions match TRBD1. V lost 8 bases and J lost 1; bases outside the gene matches: 11. The CDR3 runs to 15 residues. CDR1 and CDR2 (germline): SQVTM, ANQGSEA. This chain's CDR3 is CSSTGGRGFQETQYF. The CDR3 DNA is TGCAGCTCGACAGGGGGACGGGGTTTCCAAGAGACCCAGTACTTC.

The gene calls are TRBV5-4 and TRBJ2-7; perhaps D is TRBD1 or TRBD2 (5 bases each). V gave up 0 bases and J gave up 2 bases, with 15 bases separating them. Germline loops: CDR1 SGHNT, CDR2 YYREEE (reference sequence). The CDR3 contains 16 residues. CDR3 coding DNA: TGTGCCAGCAGCTTGGGGGGGAGTACAGCGGCCTACGAGCAGTACTTC. Residues: CASSLGGSTAAYEQYF.

The chain carries TRBV30 and TRBJ1-5; no definite D call. This CDR3 is built from 15 residues. Per germline, CDR1 GTSNPN and CDR2 SVGIG (reference sequence). With 0 bases removed from V and 0 bases from J, the gap between germline ends came to 9 bases. Here the CDR3 reads CAWSVGDYSNQPQHF. The CDR3 bases are TGTGCCTGGAGTGTAGGAGATTATAGCAATCAGCCCCAGCATTTT.